This TCR beta chain was captured in a study of blood T cell repertoires in COVID-19. Study background: There were acute and convalescent COVID-19 samples, and they came from the United States, Italy and Spain. In each case, the material was cDNA or gDNA derived from T cells, B-cell-depleted T cells, or PBMCs.

V lost 5 bases to trimming and J lost 6 bases; unmatched junction nucleotides: 16. The germline gives CDR1 SEHNR, CDR2 FQNEAQ (reference sequence). There are 17 residues in the CDR3. As handled by the study authors: By means of reference gene primer amplification, nucleated cell counts were estimated. The repertoire was sequenced with immunoSEQ multiplex PCR; TCRdb's copy has only in-frame clones and lacks some. D and trimming come from the DNA, and the V and J calls and clone size come from that table. The sample has about 250,000 clones, 70% to 90% seen once. The chain joins TRBV7-9 to TRBJ2-1; TRBD2 matches 7 bases. This receptor was taken from a man at least 80 years old with acute or convalescent COVID-19. The sample was peripheral blood. The CDR3 spells CASSPRGAGTTFNEQFF. CDR3 nucleotide sequence: TGTGCCAGCAGCCCCAGAGGGGCCGGGACTACATTCAATGAGCAGTTCTTC.